This passage covers 28 T cell receptor beta chains from one sample sequenced in a study of T cell clonality in common variable immunodeficiency. Sequenced by immunoSEQ multiplex PCR; TCRdb stores in-frame clones only, minus some. Observed are tens of thousands of clones, no singletons, with the top ten taking about 10%. Input material: peripheral blood mononuclear cells. These TCRs come from a person aged 18 to 75 in good health.

The table lists this clone with many counts. Sequencing ends 3 residues short of the CDR3 end; the germline J gene provides the rest. The rearrangement links TRBV5-1 to TRBJ2-5, with D perhaps TRBD2 (5 bases). V dropped 2 bases and J dropped 3 bases, with 8 bases sitting between them. The CDR3 loop spans 13 amino acids. Germline lookup yields CDR1 SGHRS and CDR2 YFSETQ. The CDR3 bases that were read are TGCGCCAGCAGCTTACTAGGGAAAGAGACC. This gives the protein CASSLLGKET. The complete CDR3 sequence is CASSLLGKETQYF.

This clone was seen repeatedly, ten times or more. The CDR3 end falls 3 residues outside the read, so it is completed with the germline J gene. V gene TRBV7-8 combines with J gene TRBJ2-7; D unclear. Germline values: CDR1 SGHVS, CDR2 FQNEAQ. V lost 3 bases, J lost 4 bases, and 13 bases lay in between. The CDR3 totals 14 residues. CDR3 amino acids: CASSFFGQLYEQYF. The part of the CDR3 DNA that was read is TGTGCCAGCAGCTTCTTTGGGCAGCTGTACGAG.

This clone was counted at least ten times. The read stops 3 residues short of the end of the CDR3; the missing end is completed from the germline J gene. The chain carries TRBV5-4 and TRBJ1-6; D is perhaps TRBD1 (5 bases). The CDR3 extends over 14 amino acids. Germline loops: CDR1 SGHNT, CDR2 YYREEE (reference sequence). The sequenced CDR3 bases are TGTGCCAGCAGCTTGGATTCGTCAGGGTCGCCC. This codes for CASSLDSSGSP. The CDR3, in full, reads CASSLDSSGSPLHF.

At least ten counts were recorded for this clone. The read terminates 3 residues before the CDR3 end, so the remaining end is supplied by the germline J gene. The chain is built from TRBV19 and TRBJ2-7; tentative D call: TRBD2 (6 bases). V lost 4 bases and J lost 1, with 11 bases in between. The CDR3 contains 14 residues. The germline CDR1 and CDR2 sequences are LNHDA and SQIVND (reference sequence). CDR3 DNA, as far as it was read: TGTGCCAGTAGTACCGGGACTCAATCCTACGAG. It is translated as CASSTGTQSYE. The CDR3 reads in full as CASSTGTQSYEQYF.

This clone occurred many times. The CDR3 is cut off 3 residues early in the read; its end comes from the germline J gene. V is TRBV20-1 and J is TRBJ2-6; tentatively, D is TRBD1 (6 bases). Germline values: CDR1 DFQATT, CDR2 SNEGSKA (reference sequence). Trimming removed 4 bases from V and 0 bases from J, with 22 bases in between. The CDR3 loop spans 19 amino acids. Here the CDR3 reads CSATVRDTHSFSGANVLTF. The covered CDR3 bases are TGCAGTGCTACGGTTAGGGACACACATTCCTTCTCTGGGGCCAACGTC.

This clone was picked up many times. The CDR3 bases that were read are TGTGCCAGCAGTTTGAGGGAGGGGGCGCAAACTGAA. This codes for CASSLREGAQTE. The CDR3 reads in full as CASSLREGAQTEAFF. The rearrangement uses TRBV12-3 or TRBV12-4 and TRBJ1-1; 7 nucleotides match TRBD1. The read ends 3 residues shy of where the CDR3 ends; the end is completed using the germline J gene. This CDR3 contains 15 residues. V dropped 3 bases and J dropped 5; count of bases not matched to a gene: 9.

This clone was detected ten times or more. Incomplete CDR3 DNA: TGCGCCAGCAGCAGGGACAGTGCAACTAATGAAAAA. The encoded protein is CASSRDSATNEK. The entire CDR3 protein reads CASSRDSATNEKLFF. The rearrangement uses TRBV5-1 and TRBJ1-4; 7 nucleotides align to TRBD1. From the germline J gene comes the end of the CDR3, since the read stops 3 residues before it. In germline, CDR1 is SGHRS, CDR2 YFSETQ. This CDR3 is 15 amino acids long. Germline trimming cut 4 bases from V and 0 bases from J; bases unmatched to any gene: 3.

This clone was counted at least ten times. Read coverage stops 3 residues before the CDR3 terminus; the germline J gene supplies the remainder. J is TRBJ2-1 and V is TRBV20-1; the match to TRBD1 covers 7 bases. Germline CDR1 is DFQATT and CDR2 is SNEGSKA (reference sequence). V shed 0 bases and J 4 bases; nucleotides not matched to a gene: 9. The CDR3 covers 16 residues. The covered CDR3 bases are TGCAGTGCTAGAGATATACTCCGACAGGGATACAATGAG. It yields the protein CSARDILRQGYNE. The CDR3 as a whole reads CSARDILRQGYNEQFF.

This clone was detected many times. The read ends 3 residues shy of where the CDR3 ends; the end is completed using the germline J gene. The J gene is TRBJ2-3, the V gene TRBV19, with 11 bases that match TRBD2. V trimming: 4 bases; J trimming: 5 bases; junction bases outside the gene matches: 8. The CDR3 is made up of 16 amino acids. CDR1 LNHDA and CDR2 SQIVND come from the germline V gene (reference sequence). The CDR3 protein is CASSTLGTSGRDTQYF. CDR3 DNA (partial): TGTGCCAGTAGTACCCTAGGGACTAGCGGTAGAGATACG. The full variable domain, its missing parts supplied by reference TRBV19 and TRBJ2-3, is DGGITQSPKYLFRKEGQNVTLSCEQNLNHDAMYWYRQDPGQGLRLIYYSQIVNDFQKGDIAEGYSVSREKKESFPLTVTSAQKNPTAFYLCASSTLGTSGRDTQYFGPGTRLTVL.

This clone occurred many times. The sequenced fragment ends 3 residues before the CDR3 boundary, so the rest is inferred from the germline J gene. This sample also contains other DNA sequences that code for the same CDR3. The chain combines TRBV7-8 with TRBJ1-1; possibly TRBD1 for D (5 bases). Trimming shortened V by 5 bases and J by 0 bases, and 16 bases separated the two germline ends. Germline values: CDR1 SGHVS, CDR2 FQNEAQ. The CDR3 consists of 16 residues. The CDR3 sequence: CASSQPRARVNTEAFF. CDR3 DNA (partial): TGTGCCAGCAGCCAGCCCAGGGCCAGGGTGAACACTGAA.

This clone was seen at least ten times. The read ends 3 residues shy of where the CDR3 ends; the end is completed using the germline J gene. The rearrangement links TRBV29-1 to TRBJ1-2, with 9 bases identical to TRBD1. The CDR3 has 15 residues. Germline V lookup: CDR1 SQVTM, CDR2 ANQGSEA. The part of the CDR3 DNA that was read is TGCAGCGTGCCCGGGACAGGGTATTTCCTGGAGGGC. It specifies CSVPGTGYFLEG. The full CDR3 sequence reads CSVPGTGYFLEGYTF.

This clone was recorded at least ten times. The DNA ends 3 residues before the CDR3 does, and the rest of the CDR3 is filled in from the germline J gene. This chain links TRBV24-1 with TRBJ2-4, with D perhaps TRBD1 (6 bases). Germline V gives CDR1 KGHDR, CDR2 SFDVKD. This CDR3 spans 18 amino acids. V lost 8 bases to trimming and J lost 0 bases, with 22 bases between them. The covered CDR3 bases are TGTGCCACCAACGACAGGTCCACCATACACCTAGCCAAAAACATT. Translating it yields CATNDRSTIHLAKNI. Given in full, the CDR3 is CATNDRSTIHLAKNIQYF.

Ten or more counts support this clone. The observed sequence ends 3 residues before the CDR3 terminus, with the missing tail filled in from the germline J gene. V gene TRBV9 combines with J gene TRBJ1-5; a weak D match, TRBD1 (5 bases). V lost 0 bases, J lost 7 bases, and 11 bases lay in between. The length of the CDR3 is 14 residues. The V gene's germline CDR1 is SGDLS and CDR2 YYNGEE. The chain's CDR3 is CASSVGQGEQPQHF. The CDR3 DNA, read in part, is TGTGCCAGCAGCGTAGGTCAGGGAGAACAGCCC.

This clone came up many times. The read is 3 residues too short to cover the CDR3 end, so that end is filled in from the germline J gene. The rearrangement uses TRBV6-2 or TRBV6-3 and TRBJ1-5; D gene uncertain. Trimming stripped 2 bases from V and 3 bases from J, with 8 bases between. From germline, CDR1 is MNHEY and CDR2 SVGEGT. The CDR3 runs to 14 residues. The CDR3 is CASSYALPNQPQHF. CDR3 DNA (partial): TGTGCCAGCAGTTACGCACTACCCAATCAGCCC.

At least ten counts were recorded for this clone. The CDR3 end falls 3 residues outside the read, so it is completed with the germline J gene. This chain uses TRBV28 with TRBJ2-7; possible D gene TRBD2, 5 bases. The CDR3 has 14 amino acids. Germline loops: CDR1 MDHEN, CDR2 SYDVKM. V was pared by 7 bases and J by 0 bases, with 13 bases between. CDR3 loop: CASNTRGISYEQYF. The part of the CDR3 DNA that was read is TGTGCCAGCAACACTAGAGGTATCTCCTACGAG. The variable domain in full, completed from reference TRBV28 and TRBJ2-7, reads DVKVTQSSRYLVKRTGEKVFLECVQDMDHENMFWYRQDPGLGLRLIYFSYDVKMKEKGDIPEGYSVSREKKERFSLILESASTNQTSMYLCASNTRGISYEQYFGPGTRLTVT.

This clone occurred many times. The CDR3 is cut off 3 residues early in the read; its end comes from the germline J gene. The chain links TRBV19 to TRBJ1-2, with D possibly TRBD1 on 6 matching bases. Germline loops: CDR1 LNHDA, CDR2 SQIVND (reference sequence). The CDR3 extends over 14 amino acids. This CDR3 is CASSLKTGYASYTF. The sequenced part of the CDR3 DNA is TGTGCCAGTAGTCTAAAGACAGGCTATGCGAGC.

This clone has at least ten counts. Partial CDR3 DNA: TGTGCCAGCAGTTCGCAGGGTACCAAAAACATT. This translates into CASSSQGTKNI. The whole CDR3 protein reads CASSSQGTKNIQYF. The V call is TRBV5-4, the J call TRBJ2-4; the D gene is possibly TRBD1 (5 bases). The DNA ends 3 residues before the CDR3 does, and the rest of the CDR3 is filled in from the germline J gene. There are 14 residues in the CDR3. The V end lost 5 bases, the J end lost 2 bases, and 11 bases lay between the germline ends. Germline CDR1 reads SGHNT; CDR2 reads YYREEE (reference sequence).

In its sample, this clone was seen a few times. With the read ending 3 residues before the CDR3 end, the germline J gene is used to fill in that end. The V call is TRBV11-3, the J call TRBJ2-1; D not certain. The V gene lost 2 bases and the J gene lost 9 bases, with 8 bases spanning the gap. The germline gives CDR1 SGHNT, CDR2 YENEEA. CDR3 length equals 12 residues. CDR3: CASSLRAIEQFF. CDR3 DNA, as far as it was read: TGTGCCAGCAGCTTAAGGGCTATTGAG.

In its sample, this clone was seen many times. The sequenced fragment ends 3 residues before the CDR3 boundary, so the rest is inferred from the germline J gene. This rearrangement joins TRBV7-3 to TRBJ2-1; 8 bases fit TRBD2. The V segment lost 5 bases and the J segment 7 bases; nucleotides outside the gene matches: 13. Per the germline V gene, CDR1 is SGHTA and CDR2 is FQGTGA. The CDR3 contains 16 residues. The CDR3 sequence: CASSTQSGGPGNEQFF. The CDR3 DNA, read in part, is TGTGCCAGCAGCACTCAATCGGGAGGGCCGGGGAATGAG.

Many counts were recorded for this clone. The read finishes 3 residues shy of the CDR3 end, and the germline J gene is used to complete it. J is TRBJ2-5 and V is TRBV6-2 or TRBV6-3; 9 nucleotides agree with TRBD1. The CDR3 loop spans 14 amino acids. After removal of 8 bases from V and 4 bases from J, the junction contained 8 bases not matched to a gene. Germline V gene sequence: CDR1 MNHEY, CDR2 SVGEGT. The CDR3 sequence is CASGRTGEAETQYF. The part of the CDR3 DNA that was read is TGTGCCAGCGGGCGGACAGGGGAGGCAGAGACC.

As concerns this clone: The sequence runs out 3 residues before the end of the CDR3; the remainder is reconstructed from the germline J gene. The genes are TRBV11-2 and TRBJ2-7, with a weak D call TRBD2 (6 bases). The germline V and J ends were trimmed by 5 bases and 3 bases, with 11 bases remaining between them. Germline CDR1 and CDR2: SGHAT and FQNNGV. The CDR3 is made up of 13 amino acids. CDR3 residues: CASSVGLNYEQYF. The CDR3 bases that were read are TGTGCCAGCAGCGTGGGACTGAACTACGAG.

This clone was counted at least ten times. Read data end 3 residues before the CDR3 end; the end is taken from the germline J gene. The chain is built from TRBV5-4 and TRBJ2-4, with 8 bases identical to TRBD1. The CDR3 is 14 residues long. Germline V CDR1 and CDR2: SGHNT, YYREEE (reference sequence). V dropped 3 bases and J dropped 8; count of bases not matched to a gene: 7. The CDR3 is CASSSYRGNDIQYF. Partial CDR3 DNA: TGTGCCAGCAGCTCTTACAGGGGGAACGACATT.

This clone was seen ten or more times. The observed sequence ends 3 residues before the CDR3 terminus, with the missing tail filled in from the germline J gene. This sequence joins TRBV18 and TRBJ2-7; 10 bases agree with TRBD2. The V gene's germline CDR1 is KGHSH and CDR2 LQKENI. This CDR3 contains 14 residues. The trim removed 4 bases at V and 2 bases at J, leaving 2 bases unmatched. The sequenced part of the CDR3 DNA is TGTGCCAGCTCACAAACTAGCGGGACCTACGAG. Residues: CASSQTSGTYE. The full CDR3 is CASSQTSGTYEQYF.

This clone was found many times. The DNA ends 3 residues before the CDR3 does, and the rest of the CDR3 is filled in from the germline J gene. The chain uses TRBV18 and TRBJ2-1; 8 nucleotides line up with TRBD1. The CDR3 consists of 14 residues. Unmatched junction bases numbered 10, after V lost 8 bases and J lost 7 bases. The V gene's germline CDR1 is KGHSH and CDR2 LQKENI. This CDR3 reads CASRSTGARNEQFF. The sequenced CDR3 bases are TGTGCCAGCAGATCGACAGGGGCGCGTAATGAG.

This clone was observed many times. The read comes to an end 3 residues before the CDR3 does, leaving the germline J gene to fill in the end. The chain joins TRBV30 to TRBJ1-1; unclear D gene. The CDR3 is 13 residues long. The V gene's germline CDR1 is GTSNPN and CDR2 SVGIG (reference sequence). V lost 2 bases, J lost 5 bases, and 12 bases lay in between. CDR3 bases read: TGTGCCTGGAGTTTGACTGCCGTAACTGAA. Residues: CAWSLTAVTE. The whole CDR3 sequence is CAWSLTAVTEAFF.

This clone has a count of ten or more. The CDR3 end lies 3 residues beyond the end of the read and is filled in from the germline J gene. The chain couples TRBV14 to TRBJ1-1; no reliable D call. The CDR3 is 14 residues long. Germline V CDR1 and CDR2: SGHDN, FVKESK. Trimming left V 4 bases short and J 5 bases short, with 14 bases between. CDR3 protein: CASSPTRPRTEAFF. The sequenced part of the CDR3 DNA is TGTGCCAGCAGCCCTACCAGGCCACGGACTGAA.

This clone has ten or more counts. With the read ending 3 residues before the CDR3 end, the germline J gene is used to fill in that end. The V and J genes are TRBV7-3 and TRBJ1-2; D possibly corresponds to TRBD1 (5 bases). Germline V gene lookup returns CDR1 SGHTA and CDR2 FQGTGA. The CDR3 has 13 amino acids. CDR3: CASSLTPWGDYTF. The DNA read from the CDR3 is TGTGCCAGCAGCTTAACACCCTGGGGCGAC.

There are many counts of this clone. The CDR3 end falls 3 residues outside the read, so it is completed with the germline J gene. The gene calls are TRBV6-1 and TRBJ1-5, with a weak D call TRBD1 (6 bases). Germline values: CDR1 MNHNS, CDR2 SASEGT. The CDR3 runs 17 residues. The V gene lost 1 base and the J gene lost 3 bases, with 16 bases spanning the gap. CDR3 loop: CASSEGISRGVNQPQHF. CDR3 DNA, as far as it was read: TGTGCCAGCAGTGAAGGTATCAGCAGGGGTGTCAATCAGCCC.